This T cell receptor (beta chain) was profiled in a study of blood T cell repertoires in COVID-19 (TCRdb year 2020). Describing the broader study: Collaborator samples came from the United States, Italy and Spain and covered acute and convalescent phases of COVID-19. The prospective study material was composed of cDNA or gDNA derived from T cells, B-cell-depleted T cells, or PBMCs. The samples were drawn from two sources: the first 160 participants of the ongoing ImmuneRACE study, and approximately 1,300 subjects contributed by 6 global collaborators. Where available, HLA class I and class II types were taken from metadata supplied by the sample provider and were not determined by assay-based typing. The repertoires were released in a freely available public database meant as a resource for research on the immune response to SARS-CoV-2. The sample metadata nearly always contained a de-identified subject ID, COVID-19 status, age in years and sex. Subjects who had been exposed to COVID-19, were actively infected with it, or had recovered from it provided the deeply sampled blood TCRbeta repertoires that made up the dataset. The paper's findings and limits, for the study overall: The amount of clinical and demographic metadata varied by source and participant and was provided uncurated.

Whole blood was collected in K2EDTA tubes by collaborating institutions according to the institutions' own protocols. For TCRbeta analysis, collaborators shipped samples in one of three forms: frozen whole blood, isolated PBMCs, or DNA extracted from either of those sample types. The immunoSEQ Assay, a bias-controlled multiplex PCR, was used to amplify TCRbeta CDR3 regions from genomic DNA. The published analysis was carried out like this. The number of nucleated cells in each sample was estimated by amplification of reference gene primers within the assay. Sequence reads were collapsed and filtered to measure the absolute abundance of every unique TCRbeta CDR3 rearrangement. Productive Simpson clonality was computed per sample as the square root of Simpson's diversity index over productive rearrangements. The clones in this table, taken by TCRdb from immuneACCESS, are in-frame only. Not every clone is retained; where verified, under half of the shortfall comes from an unresolved V gene, and the cause of the rest is unknown. For V, J and clone size, that table is used; D and trimming come from the DNA. The sample table contains about 330,000 clones; only one count was recorded for 65% to 90% of them. The top ten clones comprise roughly 7.8% of the sample.

V is clipped by 0 bases and J by 1 base, and the sequence between their germline boundaries is 5 bases long. The cysteine opens and the phenylalanine closes a CDR3 of 13 amino acids. Only the CDR3 portion is preserved as DNA: 39 bases, with reading frame beginning at the first base. From the germline V gene, CDR1 is SGHRS and CDR2 is YFSETQ. To note about this clone: The antigen this receptor binds is unknown. Base-call qualities are not available, and no considerably larger clone is one nucleotide away.

This TCR came from a human donor in a cohort sampled during active COVID-19. Recombination connected TRBV5-1 to TRBJ2-7; no D segment can be confidently identified. The sample was peripheral blood. The CDR3 protein is CASSLDGSYEQYF. The sequenced DNA is TGCGCCAGCAGCTTGGACGGGTCCTACGAGCAGTACTTC.